This TCR beta chain came from a study of T cell responses to AZD1222 COVID-19 vaccine. Germline-derived CDR1 and CDR2 are SNHLY and FYNNEI. This CDR3 is 13 amino acids long. The ends were cut back, 8 bases at V and 6 bases at J, with 14 bases in the middle. About this clone: Its antigen is unknown.

Regarding the study as a whole: Donors were chiefly white British, with a greater number of females, and clonal diversity was perhaps underestimated.

Some clones are missing from TCRdb's copy, which holds only in-frame ones; the method was immunoSEQ multiplex PCR. Of 100,000 to 150,000 clones listed, under 95% are singletons. The TCR comes from an adult who received the AZD1222 COVID-19 vaccine. V usage is TRBV2 and J usage is TRBJ2-1; the D gene is possibly TRBD1 (5 bases). Sequencing used peripheral blood, obtained 28 days after the second AZD1222 dose. The CDR3 sequence: CASGEQVANEQFF. The CDR3 nucleotides are TGTGCCAGCGGGGAACAGGTTGCCAATGAGCAGTTCTTC.